These 24 T cell receptor beta chains originate from one sample sequenced in a study of metastatic and nonmetastatic thyroid tumors. All patients were treatment-naive before thyroid surgery. TCRdb re-called clones from the PCR reads using MiXCR. Of 30,000 or so clones in the sample, around 30% were seen once. Source material: blood. Receptors originate from a female donor with papillary thyroid cancer or a benign thyroid nodule (not recorded which). Some clones in this sample may be carry-over from other donors' samples.

This clone was recorded many times. In the same sample, other DNA sequences code for this CDR3. This chain links TRBV30 with TRBJ1-5; D possibly corresponds to TRBD1 (6 bases). Germline V gene lookup returns CDR1 GTSNPN and CDR2 SVGIG (reference sequence). CDR3 length equals 12 residues. Between the trimmed V and J ends, which lost 0 bases and 12 bases, there was a span of 12 bases. The CDR3 protein is CAWSVKLGGQHF. The CDR3 coding sequence is TGTGCCTGGAGTGTAAAATTAGGGGGCCAGCATTTT.

This clone has just one count. The CDR3 nucleotides read TGTGCCAGCAGCTCCGCGCGCGACCAGTACTTC. Amino acids: CASSSARDQYF. The rearrangement links TRBV7-9 to TRBJ2-7; D is undetermined. Trimming cost V 4 bases and J 10 bases, with 11 bases left between them. Looked up from germline, CDR1 is SEHNR and CDR2 is FQNEAQ (reference sequence). The CDR3 length is 11 residues. Full variable domain (missing parts from reference TRBV7-9 and TRBJ2-7): DTGVSQNPRHKITKRGQNVTFRCDPISEHNRLYWYRQTLGQGPEFLTYFQNEAQLEKSRLLSDRFSAERPKGSFSTLEIQRTEQGDSAMYLCASSSARDQYFGPGTRLTVT.

This clone showed up many times. The V gene is TRBV20-1, the J gene TRBJ2-1; TRBD2 might be the D (8 bases). Germline CDR1 and CDR2: DFQATT and SNEGSKA (reference sequence). The CDR3 is 15 amino acids. V dropped 5 bases and J dropped 2 bases, with 16 bases sitting between them. CDR3 loop: CSASGGLEAYNEQFF. The CDR3 DNA sequence: TGCAGTGCTTCAGGGGGACTAGAGGCCTACAATGAGCAGTTCTTC.

The chain carries TRBV5-1 and TRBJ1-2, with 9 nucleotides matching TRBD1. The germline CDR1 and CDR2 sequences are SGHRS and YFSETQ. V lost 4 bases, J lost 6 bases, and 10 bases stayed unmatched. This CDR3 has 15 amino acids. CDR3 region: CASSRTPTGGDGYTF. The CDR3 DNA is TGCGCCAGCAGCAGAACACCTACAGGGGGCGATGGCTACACCTTC.

This chain joins TRBV7-2 and TRBJ2-1; 8 bases align to TRBD2. The CDR3 loop spans 19 amino acids. The trim removed 4 bases at V and 0 bases at J, leaving 14 bases unmatched. In germline, CDR1 is SGHTA, CDR2 FQGNSA. CDR3 nucleotide sequence: TGTGCCAGCAGCTATCCGGGACTAGAGGTCTACAGCTCCTACAATGAGCAGTTCTTC. Translated, it gives CASSYPGLEVYSSYNEQFF. Supplemented by reference TRBV7-2 and TRBJ2-1, the full variable domain reads GAGVSQSPSNKVTEKGKDVELRCDPISGHTALYWYRQSLGQGLEFLIYFQGNSAPDKSGLPSDRFSAERTGGSVSTLTIQRTQQEDSAVYLCASSYPGLEVYSSYNEQFFGPGTRLTVL.

CDR3 sequence: CASNHWTICIYEQYF. The CDR3 nucleotides read TGTGCCAGCAACCACTGGACTATCTGTATCTACGAGCAGTACTTC. The V call is TRBV6-6, the J call TRBJ2-7, with D possibly matching TRBD2 (6 bases). The V gene's germline CDR1 is MNHNY and CDR2 SVGAGI (reference sequence). The CDR3 loop spans 15 amino acids. V was clipped by 7 bases and J by 3 bases, with 19 bases between them.

This clone was found a few times. A single base separates this from a much larger clone, so it may be a read error. The chain joins TRBV4-2 to TRBJ2-1, with 7 bases identical to TRBD2. Germline assignment: CDR1 LGHNA and CDR2 YNFKEQ. This CDR3 contains 14 residues. Here the CDR3 DNA reads TGTGCCAGCAGCCAAGAAAGACTAGCCAATGAGCAGCTCTTC. It codes for CASSQERLANEQLF.

The chain couples TRBV20-1 to TRBJ2-3; unclear D gene. Germline V lookup: CDR1 DFQATT, CDR2 SNEGSKA (reference sequence). The CDR3 runs to 8 residues. The chain's CDR3 is CSRGTQYF. CDR3 bases: TGCAGCCGTGGGACGCAGTATTTT.

Comments on this clone: It is likely a read error, because the conserved phenylalanine at the end of the CDR3 is missing. The chain couples TRBV2 to TRBJ2-2; D gene uncertain. Germline-derived CDR1 and CDR2 are SNHLY and FYNNEI. The CDR3 sequence is 15 residues long. V gave up 7 bases and J gave up 2 bases, with 14 bases separating them. Written as DNA, the CDR3 is TGTGCCAGCACCGAATTTCGACACAACACCGGGGAGCTGTTTTTA. Protein sequence: CASTEFRHNTGELFL.

A remark on this clone: Germline and junction disagree at one end, which may indicate a read error. The J gene is TRBJ2-3, the V gene TRBV4-2; tentatively, D is TRBD1 (6 bases). Germline CDR1 reads LGHNA; CDR2 reads YNFKEQ. The CDR3 sequence is 15 residues long. This CDR3 reads CASSQRYGDTDTKYF. The DNA of the CDR3 is TGTGCCAGCAGCCAGCGGTACGGGGACACAGATACGAAGTATTTT.

V and J are TRBV30 and TRBJ1-2, with D possibly being TRBD1 (5 bases). Trimming pared 2 bases from V and 6 bases from J, leaving 13 bases between. CDR1 and CDR2 from the germline V gene are GTSNPN and SVGIG (reference sequence). The CDR3 length is 13 residues. CDR3 in DNA: TGTGCCTGGAGTAGGGGCGCGAGGGATGGCTACACCTTC. Translated: CAWSRGARDGYTF. Full variable domain (remainder filled in from reference TRBV30 and TRBJ1-2): SQTIHQWPATLVQPVGSPLSLECTVEGTSNPNLYWYRQAAGRGLQLLFYSVGIGQISSEVPQNLSASRPQDRQFILSSKKLLLSDSGFYLCAWSRGARDGYTFGSGTRLTVV.

The chain carries TRBV2 and TRBJ1-1; no firm D call. The V gene lost 1 base and the J gene lost 3 bases, with 21 bases spanning the gap. CDR3 size: 18 residues. Per germline, CDR1 SNHLY and CDR2 FYNNEI. DNA of the CDR3: TGTGCCAGCAGTGAAGGCGGTAGGTCGGTGGGGATGGACACTGAAGCTTTCTTT. It is translated as CASSEGGRSVGMDTEAFF.

As to this clone: Germline and junction disagree at one end, which may indicate a read error. V and J are TRBV20-1 and TRBJ2-1; D remains unclear. Germline V gene sequence: CDR1 DFQATT, CDR2 SNEGSKA (reference sequence). This CDR3 comprises 14 residues. CDR3 DNA sequence: TGCAGTGCTAGAGGGGCCAGTGTATGGAATGAGCAGTCCTTC. As protein: CSARGASVWNEQSF.

There are many counts of this clone. The chain combines TRBV6-1 with TRBJ2-5, with 7 bases aligning to TRBD2. Germline V CDR1 and CDR2: MNHNS, SASEGT. After removal of 4 bases from V and 4 bases from J, the junction contained 9 bases not matched to a gene. The CDR3 contains 15 residues. Here the CDR3 DNA reads TGTGCCAGCAGTGGGGGGGGACGGGGGTTAGAGACCCAGTACTTC. Residues: CASSGGGRGLETQYF.

This clone showed up just a few times. V usage is TRBV19 and J usage is TRBJ2-1, with D perhaps matching TRBD2 (5 bases). Germline CDR1 and CDR2: LNHDA and SQIVND (reference sequence). The CDR3 contains 12 residues. The V end was cut by 5 bases, the J end by 6 bases, with 8 bases between. The chain's CDR3 is CASSVGINEQFF. The CDR3 DNA follows: TGTGCCAGTAGTGTCGGGATCAATGAGCAGTTCTTC.

This clone was detected many times. The chain is built from TRBV9 and TRBJ2-1; the D gene is possibly TRBD2 (6 bases). V shed 3 bases and J shed 14 bases, with 21 bases lying between them. The CDR3 covers 14 residues. Germline V gene sequence: CDR1 SGDLS, CDR2 YYNGEE. The CDR3 bases are TGTGCCAGCAGCGACGGGGGAACTAGCCCAGGAAAGTTCTTC. This gives the protein CASSDGGTSPGKFF.

This clone has a count of ten or more. CDR3 protein: CASSLDASNEQFF. CDR3 bases: TGTGCCAGCAGCTTGGACGCCTCCAATGAGCAGTTCTTC. The rearrangement uses TRBV7-3 and TRBJ2-1; no reliable D call. The CDR3 totals 13 residues. Looked up from germline, CDR1 is SGHTA and CDR2 is FQGTGA. V lost 3 bases, J lost 6 bases, and 9 bases lay in between. The complete variable domain, with remaining parts taken from reference TRBV7-3 and TRBJ2-1, reads GAGVSQTPSNKVTEKGKYVELRCDPISGHTALYWYRQSLGQGPEFLIYFQGTGAADDSGLPNDRFFAVRPEGSVSTLKIQRTERGDSAVYLCASSLDASNEQFFGPGTRLTVL.

Details on this clone: A read error may produce the germline difference seen at one junction end. The chain joins TRBV7-8 to TRBJ1-1; D is ambiguous. Per germline, CDR1 SGHVS and CDR2 FQNEAQ. CDR3 size: 16 residues. In DNA form, the CDR3 reads TGTGCCAGCATCTCGTACGTGAGGGAGGTCGGCACTGATGCTTTCTTT. Its translation is CASISYVREVGTDAFF.

In this sample, this clone turned up a few times. The chain joins TRBV6-1 to TRBJ1-6; D not resolved. The CDR3 is 16 amino acids. Deletions cut 3 bases from V and 0 bases from J, with 9 bases between. From germline, CDR1 is MNHNS and CDR2 SASEGT. The CDR3 loop is CASSDLTGSYNSPLHF. CDR3 in DNA: TGTGCCAGCAGTGACCTGACCGGCTCCTATAATTCACCCCTCCACTTT.

The rearrangement links TRBV5-4 to TRBJ2-5, with a possible D match to TRBD1 (6 bases). Germline V gives CDR1 SGHNT, CDR2 YYREEE (reference sequence). Trimming left V 3 bases short and J 3 bases short, with 9 bases between. This CDR3 is built from 13 residues. CDR3 in amino acids: CASSYGQKETQYF. The CDR3 bases are TGTGCCAGCAGCTACGGACAGAAAGAGACCCAGTACTTC.

The chain has TRBV4-2 and TRBJ2-5; the D gene is possibly TRBD2 (5 bases). The germline V and J ends were trimmed by 0 bases and 1 base, with 12 bases remaining between them. The V gene's germline CDR1 is LGHNA and CDR2 YNFKEQ. The CDR3 consists of 16 residues. The CDR3 region is CASSQEKRSPQETQYF. Written as DNA, the CDR3 is TGTGCCAGCAGCCAAGAGAAGCGGAGCCCCCAAGAGACCCAGTACTTC.

Ten or more counts support this clone. This sequence joins TRBV5-1 and TRBJ2-3; 9 positions agree with TRBD2. Germline V gives CDR1 SGHRS, CDR2 YFSETQ. J gave up 0 bases and V 3 bases, and 5 bases lay outside the gene matches. The CDR3 spans 16 residues. The CDR3 DNA reads as TGCGCCAGCAGCTCCGGACTAGCGCCCAGCACAGATACGCAGTATTTT. This encodes CASSSGLAPSTDTQYF. Full variable domain (rest looked up from reference TRBV5-1 and TRBJ2-3): KAGVTQTPRYLIKTRGQQVTLSCSPISGHRSVSWYQQTPGQGLQFLFEYFSETQRNKGNFPGRFSGRQFSNSRSEMNVSTLELGDSALYLCASSSGLAPSTDTQYFGPGTRLTVL.

This clone came up many times. The J gene is TRBJ2-1, the V gene TRBV7-2; 9 bases agree with TRBD2. The V gene end was trimmed by 6 bases and the J gene end by 6 bases; junction bases not matched to a gene: 6. CDR1 SGHTA and CDR2 FQGNSA come from the germline V gene. This CDR3 is 14 amino acids long. CDR3 amino acids: CASRPAGGGNEQFF. The CDR3 DNA sequence: TGTGCCAGCAGACCTGCGGGAGGGGGCAATGAGCAGTTCTTC.

This clone was seen many times. V usage is TRBV18 and J usage is TRBJ2-1; the match to TRBD1 covers 9 bases. The CDR3 consists of 16 residues. With V trimmed by 2 bases and J by 2 bases, 4 bases remained unmatched. Per the germline V gene, CDR1 is KGHSH and CDR2 is LQKENI. The CDR3 here is CASSPTGTGTYNEQFF. In DNA form, the CDR3 reads TGTGCCAGCTCACCAACCGGGACAGGGACCTACAATGAGCAGTTCTTC.